Here is one T cell receptor beta chain with its context. Antigen specificity is unknown. This record belongs to a study of T cell responses to AZD1222 COVID-19 vaccine. The V and J ends lost 7 bases and 3 bases respectively, with 11 bases between them. CDR3 length equals 14 residues. CDR1 is KGHDR, CDR2 SFDVKD, per germline. Only in-frame clones appear in the TCRdb table, and some are missing; sequencing was by immunoSEQ multiplex PCR. This sample carries about 130,000 clones, roughly 90% of them seen once, and the ten largest clones take around 1.5%. Study-level points and caveats: Nearly half of spike-specific TCRs reportedly go after variant regions that carry no mutations. Vaccine-associated CD4 TCRs ranged over spike, dominating at 160-218 and 743-854. A mostly white British donor set with more females was recruited, and clonal diversity was possibly underestimated. Scientists sampled the repertoires only once the peak T cell response had passed.

The TCR was taken from an adult in good health. The source was peripheral blood, collected on day 0 of AZD1222 vaccination. The chain recombines TRBV24-1 with TRBJ2-2; D perhaps matches TRBD2 (5 bases). CDR3 bases: TGTGCCACCAGCGGCCCCGGGGACACCGGGGAGCTGTTTTTT. Its translation: CATSGPGDTGELFF.